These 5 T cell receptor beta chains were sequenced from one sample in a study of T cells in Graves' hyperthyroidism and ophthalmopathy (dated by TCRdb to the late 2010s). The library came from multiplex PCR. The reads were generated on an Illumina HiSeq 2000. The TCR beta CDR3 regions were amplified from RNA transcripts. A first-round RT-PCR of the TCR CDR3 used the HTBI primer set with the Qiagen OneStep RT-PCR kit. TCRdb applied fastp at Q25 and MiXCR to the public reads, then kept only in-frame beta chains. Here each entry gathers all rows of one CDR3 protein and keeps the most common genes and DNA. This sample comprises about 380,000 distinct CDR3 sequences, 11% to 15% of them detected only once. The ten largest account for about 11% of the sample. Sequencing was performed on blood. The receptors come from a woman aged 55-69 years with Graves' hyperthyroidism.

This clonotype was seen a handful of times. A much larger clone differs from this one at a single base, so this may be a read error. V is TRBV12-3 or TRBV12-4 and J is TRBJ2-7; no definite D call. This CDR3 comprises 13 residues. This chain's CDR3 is CTSSLGILYEQYF. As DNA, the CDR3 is TGTACCAGCAGTTTGGGGATCTTATACGAGCAGTACTTC.

The CDR3 DNA follows: TGTGCCAGCAGCTTCGGGGGGGTCAATGAGCAGTTCTTC. Protein sequence: CASSFGGVNEQFF. V gene TRBV7-9 combines with J gene TRBJ2-1; 8 positions agree with TRBD2. Germline loops: CDR1 SEHNR, CDR2 FQNEAQ (reference sequence). The junction had 1 base not matched to a gene; V was cut back by 3 bases and J by 6 bases. The CDR3 totals 13 residues.

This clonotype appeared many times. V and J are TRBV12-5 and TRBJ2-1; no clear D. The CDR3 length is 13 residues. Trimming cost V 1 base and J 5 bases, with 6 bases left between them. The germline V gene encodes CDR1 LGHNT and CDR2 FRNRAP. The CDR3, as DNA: TGTGCTAGTGGTTTGGACGGAAACAATGAGCAGTTCTTC. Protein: CASGLDGNNEQFF.

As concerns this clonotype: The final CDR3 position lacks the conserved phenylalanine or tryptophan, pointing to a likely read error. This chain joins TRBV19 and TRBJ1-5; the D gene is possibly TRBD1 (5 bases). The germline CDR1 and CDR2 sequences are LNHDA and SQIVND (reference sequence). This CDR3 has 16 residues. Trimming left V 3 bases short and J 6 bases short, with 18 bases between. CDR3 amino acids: CASSILGAGGVQPQHL. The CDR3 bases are TGTGCCAGTAGTATCCTTGGAGCAGGAGGGGTTCAGCCCCAGCATCTT.

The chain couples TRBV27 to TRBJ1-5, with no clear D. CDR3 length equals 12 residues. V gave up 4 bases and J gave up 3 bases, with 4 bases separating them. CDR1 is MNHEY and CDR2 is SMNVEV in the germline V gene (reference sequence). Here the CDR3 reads CASSSLNQPQHF. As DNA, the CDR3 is TGTGCCAGCAGTTCCCTCAATCAGCCCCAGCATTTT.